This T cell receptor (beta chain) comes out of a study of regulatory T cells in long-lasting Graves disease. Study-wide results and limits: Authors noted too few samples as a limitation.

Time point of the sample: newly diagnosed GD, antithyroid drugs for less than 3 months. Extracted RNA from PBMCs served as the source of the TCR library. This clonotype occurred many times. The antigen is not known. The germline V gene encodes CDR1 SNHLY and CDR2 FYNNEI. V gave up 3 bases and J gave up 5 bases; unmatched junction bases: 0. The CDR3 covers 14 residues. Construction of the TCR beta libraries employed iRepertoire HTBI primers in conjunction with Arm-PCR of CDR3 regions. TCRdb recomputed calls from the multiplex PCR reads with MiXCR, one row per CDR3 protein. The sample shows 500,000 or so distinct CDR3 sequences, about 17% of them seen only once. These same records also appear under a second study, on T cells in Graves' hyperthyroidism and ophthalmopathy.

The chain uses TRBV2 and TRBJ1-4, with 10 bases identical to TRBD1. The sample consisted of peripheral blood mononuclear cells (PBMCs), taken at new diagnosis, from a patient treated with antithyroid drugs. The TCR comes from a man aged 35 to 55 with Graves disease. The DNA for the CDR3 is TGTGCCAGCAGTGAGGGACAGGGGAATGAAAAACTGTTTTTT. It translates to CASSEGQGNEKLFF. The variable domain in full, completed from reference TRBV2 and TRBJ1-4, reads EPEVTQTPSHQVTQMGQEVILRCVPISNHLYFYWYRQILGQKVEFLVSFYNNEISEKSEIFDDQFSVERPDGSNFTLKIRSTKLEDSAMYFCASSEGQGNEKLFFGSGTQLSVL.